The 18 T cell receptor beta chains reported below all come from one sample, sequenced in a study of blood T cell repertoires in COVID-19. Profiled with immunoSEQ multiplex PCR; TCRdb holds only in-frame clones, not every one. The sample lists about 59,000 clones; roughly 80% were seen once. Sequencing input: peripheral blood. These TCRs come from a woman in her forties or fifties with active or convalescent COVID-19.

This clone was seen a single time. The V and J genes are TRBV5-1 and TRBJ2-5, with 9 bases matching TRBD1. The ends lost 2 bases at V and 3 bases at J; junction bases unmatched: 2. Germline CDR1 SGHRS, CDR2 YFSETQ. The length of the CDR3 is 14 residues. CDR3 in amino acids: CASSFRTGEETQYF. The CDR3 bases are TGCGCCAGCAGCTTCCGGACAGGGGAAGAGACCCAGTACTTC. The full variable domain, in which reference TRBV5-1 and TRBJ2-5 provide the parts outside the CDR3, is KAGVTQTPRYLIKTRGQQVTLSCSPISGHRSVSWYQQTPGQGLQFLFEYFSETQRNKGNFPGRFSGRQFSNSRSEMNVSTLELGDSALYLCASSFRTGEETQYFGPGTRLLVL.

The genes are TRBV7-2 and TRBJ2-7; 7 nucleotides agree with TRBD1. V gave up 1 base and J gave up 7 bases; unmatched junction bases: 7. The CDR3 spans 14 residues. The germline V gene encodes CDR1 SGHTA and CDR2 FQGNSA. CDR3 protein: CASSLGQGMGEQYF. The CDR3 bases are TGTGCCAGCAGCTTAGGACAGGGAATGGGGGAGCAGTACTTC.

This clone was seen a handful of times. The genes are TRBV2 and TRBJ2-7; D not certain. Germline loops: CDR1 SNHLY, CDR2 FYNNEI. This CDR3 region has 13 residues. The ends were cut back, 7 bases at V and 2 bases at J, with 12 bases in the middle. In DNA form, the CDR3 reads TGTGCCAGCACCGAGCCACAGACCTACGAGCAGTACTTC. Protein sequence: CASTEPQTYEQYF.

The J gene is TRBJ2-2, the V gene TRBV2; 11 bases align to TRBD2. The V and J ends lost 6 bases and 6 bases, in that order; junction bases with no gene match: 6. Per the germline V gene, CDR1 is SNHLY and CDR2 is FYNNEI. CDR3 size: 15 residues. The CDR3 region has the DNA TGTGCCAGCAGACTACTAGCGGGAGTGTCCGGGGAGCTGTTTTTT. Translated: CASRLLAGVSGELFF.

Many counts were recorded for this clone. CDR3 amino acids: CASSPDNRGHYGYTF. CDR3 sequence (DNA): TGTGCCAGCAGCCCGGATAACAGGGGCCACTATGGCTACACCTTC. The rearrangement uses TRBV5-4 and TRBJ1-2, with TRBD1 matching over 7 bases. The V and J ends lost 4 bases and 3 bases, in that order; junction bases with no gene match: 9. CDR1 SGHNT and CDR2 YYREEE come from the germline V gene (reference sequence). The CDR3 length is 15 residues.

The chain couples TRBV5-1 to TRBJ2-7; 9 bases align to TRBD1. This CDR3 contains 14 residues. V lost 0 bases and J lost 7; bases outside the gene matches: 5. Germline V gene sequence: CDR1 SGHRS, CDR2 YFSETQ. The chain's CDR3 is CASSLDRGLGEQYF. As DNA, the CDR3 is TGCGCCAGCAGCTTGGACAGGGGGCTTGGTGAGCAGTACTTC.

The V gene is TRBV4-1, the J gene TRBJ1-3; possibly TRBD1 for D (5 bases). V lost 0 bases and J lost 0, with 9 bases in between. Per the germline V gene, CDR1 is MGHRA and CDR2 is YSYEKL. The CDR3 is 16 amino acids. This chain's CDR3 is CASSQDGRGSGNTIYF. The CDR3 region has the DNA TGCGCCAGCAGCCAAGATGGGAGGGGCTCTGGAAACACCATATATTTT.

The chain employs TRBV24-1 and TRBJ2-5; D might be TRBD2 (6 bases). The CDR3 has 16 residues. V was cut by 9 bases and J by 3 bases, with 22 bases left in between. Germline V CDR1 and CDR2: KGHDR, SFDVKD. This chain's CDR3 is CATAELGGWGEETQYF. CDR3 coding DNA: TGTGCCACCGCCGAGCTAGGCGGTTGGGGGGAAGAGACCCAGTACTTC.

This clone is labeled as medium-sized (0.01 to 0.1%). J is TRBJ1-3 and V is TRBV9, with D perhaps TRBD1 (5 bases). CDR1 is SGDLS, CDR2 YYNGEE, per germline. Trimming shortened V by 1 base and J by 6 bases, and 14 bases separated the two germline ends. This CDR3 spans 15 amino acids. The CDR3 bases are TGTGCCAGCAGCGTAAAGCCGGGACTTGAAAACACCATATATTTT. It is translated as CASSVKPGLENTIYF.

The genes are TRBV6-1 and TRBJ2-7; TRBD1 matches 7 bases. This CDR3 comprises 12 residues. The junction had 1 base not matched to a gene; V was cut back by 3 bases and J by 5 bases. The germline V gene encodes CDR1 MNHNS and CDR2 SASEGT. CDR3 residues: CASSDDRDEQYF. The CDR3 bases are TGTGCCAGCAGTGACGACAGGGACGAGCAGTACTTC.

V gene TRBV3-1 (or the pseudogene TRBV3-2) combines with J gene TRBJ1-2; 7 bases match TRBD1. Trimming took 6 bases from V and 2 from J; bases not matched to a gene: 6. Looked up from germline, CDR1 is LGHDT and CDR2 is YNNKEL (reference sequence). The CDR3 is 14 residues long. The CDR3, as DNA: TGTGCCAGCAGACCTCCGGGACAGAACTATGGCTACACCTTC. As protein: CASRPPGQNYGYTF.

This chain joins TRBV7-2 and TRBJ2-3; D is unresolved. The CDR3 has 13 amino acids. Germline V CDR1 and CDR2: SGHTA, FQGNSA. The ends were cut back, 5 bases at V and 2 bases at J, with 8 bases in the middle. The CDR3 sequence: CASSLSATDTQYF. The CDR3 DNA reads TGTGCCAGCAGCCTATCCGCCACAGATACGCAGTATTTT.

The chain joins TRBV7-6 to TRBJ1-4, with 7 bases identical to TRBD1. The length of the CDR3 is 15 residues. After removal of 5 bases from V and 4 bases from J, the junction contained 7 bases not matched to a gene. In germline, CDR1 is SGHVS, CDR2 FNYEAQ. CDR3 bases: TGTGCCAGCAGCCTAAGGACAGGCTTTAATGAAAAACTGTTTTTT. Its translation: CASSLRTGFNEKLFF.

The CDR3 loop reads CASSLLGVWTDTQYF. The CDR3 nucleotides are TGCGCCAGCAGCTTGCTCGGAGTTTGGACAGATACGCAGTATTTT. The chain links TRBV5-1 to TRBJ2-3; no reliable D call. The CDR3 consists of 15 residues. Trimming took off 1 base at V and 3 bases at J, with 12 bases between the two ends. Germline CDR1 and CDR2: SGHRS and YFSETQ.

This clone has ten or more counts. The chain has TRBV5-1 and TRBJ1-3; 7 bases are shared with TRBD1. The CDR3 length is 17 residues. CDR1 is SGHRS and CDR2 is YFSETQ in the germline V gene. V trimming: 1 base; J trimming: 0 bases; junction bases outside the gene matches: 7. Here the CDR3 reads CASSLWGRGSSGNTIYF. In nucleotides, the CDR3 is TGCGCCAGCAGCTTGTGGGGCAGGGGGAGCTCTGGAAACACCATATATTTT.

The chain is built from TRBV7-9 and TRBJ2-1; D is perhaps TRBD2 (5 bases). V lost 0 bases and J 4 bases, leaving 16 bases between the germline ends. The CDR3 is 17 amino acids. CDR1 is SEHNR and CDR2 is FQNEAQ in the germline V gene (reference sequence). In nucleotides, the CDR3 is TGTGCCAGCAGCTTAGCGTACCGAGGTCGGGGATACAATGAGCAGTTCTTC. Its protein is CASSLAYRGRGYNEQFF.

The chain has TRBV11-2 and TRBJ2-1; 9 bases are shared with TRBD2. Per germline, CDR1 SGHAT and CDR2 FQNNGV. V was clipped by 5 bases and J by 4 bases; unmatched bases: 6. This CDR3 is 15 amino acids long. The CDR3 here is CASSIRLAAYNEQFF. The CDR3 DNA sequence: TGTGCCAGCAGCATACGACTAGCGGCTTACAATGAGCAGTTCTTC.

This chain joins TRBV27 and TRBJ1-1, with 9 bases fitting TRBD1. V lost 6 bases and J lost 0; bases outside the gene matches: 2. The CDR3 totals 14 residues. Per the germline V gene, CDR1 is MNHEY and CDR2 is SMNVEV (reference sequence). This CDR3 is CASRRTGVNTEAFF. CDR3 sequence (DNA): TGTGCCAGCAGAAGGACAGGGGTGAACACTGAAGCTTTCTTT.